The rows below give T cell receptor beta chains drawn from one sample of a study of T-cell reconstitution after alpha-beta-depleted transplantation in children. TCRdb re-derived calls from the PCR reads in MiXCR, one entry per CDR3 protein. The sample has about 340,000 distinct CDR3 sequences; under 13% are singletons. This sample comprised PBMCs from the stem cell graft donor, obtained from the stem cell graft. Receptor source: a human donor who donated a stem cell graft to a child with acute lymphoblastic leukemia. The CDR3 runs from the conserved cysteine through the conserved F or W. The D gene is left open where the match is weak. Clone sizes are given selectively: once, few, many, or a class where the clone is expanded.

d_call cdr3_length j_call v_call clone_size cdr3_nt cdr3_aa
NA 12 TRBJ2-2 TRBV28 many TGTGCCAGCAGAGTCCTCACCGGGGAGCTGTTTTTT CASRVLTGELFF
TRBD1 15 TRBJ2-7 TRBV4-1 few TGCGCCAGCAGCGCAACCGGGACAGGGAATTACGAGCAGTACTTC CASSATGTGNYEQYF
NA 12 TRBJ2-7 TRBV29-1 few TGCAGCGTTGAAGGAGGGGCCGGGGAGCAGTACTTC CSVEGGAGEQYF
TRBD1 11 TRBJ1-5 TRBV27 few TGTGCCTCAGGGGGCGGTCAGCCCCAGCATTTT CASGGGQPQHF
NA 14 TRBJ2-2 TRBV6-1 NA TGTGCCAGCAGTGAAATAGGGGAAACCGGGGAGCTGTTTTTT CASSEIGETGELFF
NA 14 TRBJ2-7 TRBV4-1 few TGCGCCAGCACCAAAACAGGAGGTAGCTACGAGCAGTACTTC CASTKTGGSYEQYF
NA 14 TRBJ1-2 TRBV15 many TGTGCCACCAGCGGCCTGGACACTTCGATGAGCTACACCTTC CATSGLDTSMSYTF
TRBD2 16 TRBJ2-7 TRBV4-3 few TGCGCCAGCAGCCGGAATGAGGCGGGAGGGTACTACGAGCAGTACTTC CASSRNEAGGYYEQYF
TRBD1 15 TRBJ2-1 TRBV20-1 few TGCAGTGTTCCGAATTCCGGGACAGGGGTTAGTGAGCAGTTCTTC CSVPNSGTGVSEQFF
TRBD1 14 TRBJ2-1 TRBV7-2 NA TGTGCCAGCAGCCGAACAGGGGTGTACAATGAGCAGTTCTTC CASSRTGVYNEQFF
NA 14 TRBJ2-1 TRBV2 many TGTGCCAGCAGTGAAGGCTTCTCCTACAATGAGCAGTTCTTC CASSEGFSYNEQFF
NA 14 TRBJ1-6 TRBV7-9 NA TGTGCCAGCAGCCAAGGGGAGGTGGGTTCACCCCTCCACTTT CASSQGEVGSPLHF
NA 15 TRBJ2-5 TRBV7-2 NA TGTGCCAGCAGCTTACGCGGGACGAGGCAAGAGACCCAGTACTTC CASSLRGTRQETQYF
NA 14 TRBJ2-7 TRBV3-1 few TGTGCCAGCAGCCCCAGACAGAGCTCCTACGAGCAGTACTTC CASSPRQSSYEQYF
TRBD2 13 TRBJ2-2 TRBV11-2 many TGTGCCAGCAGCCCCGGGGGGGGCGGGGAGCTGTTTTTT CASSPGGGGELFF
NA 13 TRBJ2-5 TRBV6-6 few TGTGCCAGCAGTAGACAGCTCCAAGAGACCCAGTACTTC CASSRQLQETQYF
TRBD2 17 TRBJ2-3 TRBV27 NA TGTGCCAGCAGGGAATCGGCCGCGGGAGTGAACACAGATACGCAGTATTTT CASRESAAGVNTDTQYF
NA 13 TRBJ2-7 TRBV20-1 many TGCAGTGCTAGAGCCCCAGGGACCTACGAGCAGTACTTC CSARAPGTYEQYF
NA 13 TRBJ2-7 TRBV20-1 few TGCAGTGCTAGAGCAGGAGGAGAGTACGAGCAGTACTTC CSARAGGEYEQYF
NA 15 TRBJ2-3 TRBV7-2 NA TGTGCCAGCAGCCGACAGGTGATTAGCACAGATACGCAGTATTTT CASSRQVISTDTQYF